Each of the 2 T cell receptor beta chains below was sequenced from the same sample in a study of T cell responses to AZD1222 COVID-19 vaccine. Produced via immunoSEQ multiplex PCR; TCRdb's table is partial and in-frame only. The repertoire holds about 140,000 clones, with 80% to 90% as singletons. Here the sequenced sample was peripheral blood, taken on day 0 of AZD1222 vaccination. These TCRs come from an adult in good health.

Note on this clone: The junction shows a germline mismatch at one end, possibly a read error. The gene calls are TRBV19 and TRBJ1-2; no clear D gene. CDR1 is LNHDA, CDR2 SQIVND, per germline (reference sequence). The CDR3 totals 11 residues. CDR3 in DNA: TGTGCCAGTAGTATTTCTGGACCCCGCGTCTTC. Translating it yields CASSISGPRVF.

V is TRBV10-3 and J is TRBJ2-3; D may be TRBD2 (6 bases). The CDR3 has 16 amino acids. Trimming cost V 3 bases and J 0 bases, with 13 bases left between them. Germline loops: CDR1 ENHRY, CDR2 SYGVKD. The CDR3 nucleotides are TGTGCCATCAGTGAAGGGAGGTCTCCTAGCACAGATACGCAGTATTTT. Amino acids: CAISEGRSPSTDTQYF.